Listed below are T cell receptor beta chains from one sample, sequenced in a study of graft-versus-host responses after intestinal transplantation. Using immunoSEQ multiplex PCR, the repertoire was profiled, and TCRdb retains in-frame clones only, with some absent. The repertoire holds approximately 37,000 clones, with more than 80% as singletons. The sample here was PBMCs, taken roughly 110 weeks after intestinal transplantation. The receptors here all came from a human patient who received an intestinal transplant, so some T cells may come from the graft donor. Each CDR3 is given with its conserved first and last residue. Each record gives: clone size, J gene, V gene, D gene, CDR3 protein, CDR3 DNA. A D gene is named only where the DNA matches it firmly. Clone size is shown for a subset of rows, as once, few, many or a class of expanded clone.

>once|TRBJ2-5|TRBV6-5|-
CASSYSLEQPRETQYF
TGTGCCAGCAGTTACTCCCTTGAGCAACCGCGGGAGACCCAGTACTTC
>-|TRBJ1-5|TRBV10-1|-
CASSEGIDQPQHF
TGCGCCAGCAGTGAAGGGATAGATCAGCCCCAGCATTTT
>-|TRBJ2-7|TRBV28|-
CASIQGEGPYEQYF
TGTGCCAGCATCCAGGGGGAGGGACCCTACGAGCAGTACTTC
>-|TRBJ2-7|TRBV7-2|TRBD2
CASSLSGGAEEQYF
TGTGCCAGCAGCCTTAGCGGGGGGGCGGAGGAGCAGTACTTC
>-|TRBJ2-1|TRBV27|-
CASSFQLGNEQFF
TGTGCCAGCAGTTTCCAGCTGGGCAATGAGCAGTTCTTC
>once|TRBJ2-3|TRBV10-3|-
CAISEGVARLPGTQYF
TGTGCCATCAGTGAAGGAGTAGCACGCTTACCGGGGACGCAGTATTTT
>-|TRBJ2-1|TRBV2|TRBD1
CASRQGFGNEQFF
TGTGCCAGCAGACAGGGGTTCGGGAATGAGCAGTTCTTC
>-|TRBJ2-3|TRBV7-9|-
CASSLGTDTQYF
TGTGCCAGCAGCTTAGGGACAGATACGCAGTATTTT
>-|TRBJ2-7|TRBV28|-
CASSEPNYEQYF
TGTGCCAGCAGTGAGCCGAACTACGAGCAGTACTTC
>-|TRBJ2-7|TRBV5-5|-
CASSLAPYEQYF
TGTGCCAGCAGCTTGGCCCCCTACGAGCAGTACTTC
>-|TRBJ2-3|TRBV5-1|TRBD2
CASSLGLAGGTDTQYF
TGCGCCAGCAGCTTGGGACTAGCGGGAGGCACAGATACGCAGTATTTT
>-|TRBJ2-1|TRBV6-5|TRBD2
CASRQREETDEQFF
TGTGCCAGCAGGCAGCGGGAGGAAACCGATGAGCAGTTCTTC
>once|TRBJ1-1|TRBV5-1|-
CASSLDLDAEAFF
TGCGCCAGCAGCTTGGACCTGGACGCTGAAGCTTTCTTT
>-|TRBJ1-1|TRBV10-3|-
CAISESISFSTEAFF
TGTGCCATCAGTGAGTCGATAAGTTTTAGCACTGAAGCTTTCTTT
>-|TRBJ2-7|TRBV5-4|TRBD2
CASSSLAGDRPQYF
TGTGCCAGCAGCTCCCTAGCGGGAGATCGGCCCCAGTACTTC
>-|TRBJ1-4|TRBV28|-
CASSLRGEKLFF
TGTGCCAGCAGTTTAAGGGGAGAAAAACTGTTTTTT
>-|TRBJ1-4|TRBV19|TRBD1
CASSIGAGTGGEKLFF
TGTGCCAGTAGTATAGGGGCCGGGACAGGGGGCGAAAAACTGTTTTTT
>-|TRBJ2-1|TRBV6-1|TRBD1
CASSGTGALYYNEQFF
TGTGCCAGCAGTGGGACAGGGGCCCTCTACTACAATGAGCAGTTCTTC
>-|TRBJ2-7|TRBV19|-
CASSIRAGYEQYF
TGTGCCAGTAGTATTAGGGCTGGATACGAGCAGTACTTC
>-|TRBJ1-1|TRBV5-1|TRBD1
CASSSRTGEGTEAFF
TGCGCCAGCAGCTCCCGGACAGGGGAAGGGACTGAAGCTTTCTTT
>-|TRBJ2-1|TRBV6-1|-
CASRALFTEQFF
TGTGCCAGCAGGGCCCTCTTTACTGAGCAGTTCTTC
>-|TRBJ2-2|TRBV19|-
CASSISGGRVGELFF
TGTGCCAGTAGTATCTCTGGAGGACGGGTTGGGGAGCTGTTTTTT
>-|TRBJ1-1|TRBV27|TRBD1
CASSWGTGKVDTEAFF
TGTGCCAGCAGTTGGGGGACAGGGAAGGTGGACACTGAAGCTTTCTTT
>-|TRBJ2-5|TRBV4-1|-
CASSQASRETQYF
TGCGCCAGCAGCCAAGCCAGTCGGGAGACCCAGTACTTC
>-|TRBJ1-2|TRBV13|-
CASSLGADYGYTF
TGTGCCAGCAGCTTAGGTGCGGACTATGGCTACACCTTC